These 10 T cell receptor beta chains were all obtained from the same sample, sequenced in a study of tumor-infiltrating lymphocytes in primary liver carcinoma. Blood RNA came from unsorted whole blood; germline DNA was also extracted. With a constant-region primer, TCR beta cDNA was made from about 0.5 ug of total RNA. Slightly modified ARM-PCR with three nested multiplex PCR rounds yielded TCR beta libraries. The first two PCR rounds used TRBV1-TRBV30 forward primers with a C-beta reverse primer, about 10 cycles each. TCRdb passed the multiplex PCR reads through MiXCR, listing each CDR3 protein once. The sample has fewer than 350,000 distinct CDR3 sequences; less than 75% are singletons. The sample was peripheral blood. These receptor sequences come from a man aged 40-49 years with primary liver carcinoma and hepatitis B virus infection.

This clonotype was observed a handful of times. The CDR3 DNA is TGTGCCAGCAGCTTAGGTCCGGGACAGGGAATCGGTCAAAACGGGGAGCTGTTTTTT. Translating gives CASSLGPGQGIGQNGELFF. The chain is built from TRBV7-8 and TRBJ2-2, with 9 bases lining up with TRBD1. The germline CDR1 and CDR2 sequences are SGHVS and FQNEAQ. Unmatched junction bases numbered 16, after V lost 1 base and J lost 7 bases. The CDR3 length is 19 residues. Drawing the rest from reference TRBV7-8 and TRBJ2-2, the complete variable domain is GAGVSQSPRYKVAKRGQDVALRCDPISGHVSLFWYQQALGQGPEFLTYFQNEAQLDKSGLPSDRFFAERPEGSVSTLKIQRTQQEDSAVYLCASSLGPGQGIGQNGELFFGEGSRLTVL.

This clonotype was recorded many times. The CDR3: CSVSYLAGGPNYNEQFF. The CDR3 DNA follows: TGCAGCGTCTCCTATCTAGCGGGAGGGCCTAACTACAATGAGCAGTTCTTC. The V and J genes are TRBV29-1 and TRBJ2-1; 12 bases map to TRBD2. Trimming removed 6 bases from V and 3 bases from J; junction bases left unmatched: 12. The length of the CDR3 is 17 residues. Germline V gives CDR1 SQVTM, CDR2 ANQGSEA.

Points on this clonotype: A read error may produce the germline difference seen at one junction end. The chain uses TRBV5-4 and TRBJ2-5; D might be TRBD2 (6 bases). The length of the CDR3 is 15 residues. CDR1 is SGHNT and CDR2 is YYREEE in the germline V gene (reference sequence). Here the CDR3 reads CANSPMGSGKGTQYF. The CDR3 DNA reads TGTGCCAACAGCCCTATGGGTAGCGGAAAAGGGACCCAGTATTTC. The complete variable domain, with remaining parts taken from reference TRBV5-4 and TRBJ2-5, reads ETGVTQSPTHLIKTRGQQVTLRCSSQSGHNTVSWYQQALGQGPQFIFQYYREEENGRGNFPPRFSGLQFPNYSSELNVNALELDDSALYLCANSPMGSGKGTQYFGPGTRLLVL.

This clonotype showed up many times. V usage is TRBV6-2 or TRBV6-3 and J usage is TRBJ1-5; D unclear. Trimming cost V 0 bases and J 7 bases, with 16 bases left between them. Germline CDR1 reads MNHEY; CDR2 reads SVGEGT. This CDR3 region has 16 residues. CDR3 region: CASSYSGDVLGQPQHF. CDR3 bases: TGTGCCAGCAGTTACTCGGGTGATGTTTTGGGACAGCCCCAGCATTTT.

This clonotype was counted a single time. This chain connects TRBV7-9 to TRBJ2-1; D might be TRBD2 (5 bases). Germline CDR1 and CDR2: SEHNR and FQNEAQ (reference sequence). The CDR3 contains 14 residues. Trimming removed 3 bases from V and 9 bases from J, with 15 bases in between. CDR3 protein: CASSLRARVSEQFF. DNA of the CDR3: TGTGCCAGCAGCTTGCGGGCTCGTGTCTCTGAGCAGTTCTTC.

Concerning this clonotype: The junction departs from the called germline gene at one end, perhaps through a read error. The chain employs TRBV12-3 or TRBV12-4 and TRBJ1-1, with D maybe TRBD1 (6 bases). The CDR3 loop spans 14 amino acids. CDR3 amino acids: CASSIGTGGTEASF. The CDR3 DNA sequence: TGTGCCAGCAGTATAGGGACGGGGGGCACTGAAGCTTCCTTT.

In regard to this clonotype: An end of the junction differs from the germline gene, which may be a read error. The chain is built from TRBV4-1 and TRBJ2-2; 8 positions match TRBD2. This CDR3 is built from 17 residues. CDR1 and CDR2 (germline): MGHRA, YSYEKL. The CDR3 DNA reads as TGCGCCAGCAGCCAAAATAGAGCGGGAGCGAACACCTGGGAGCTGTTTTTT. Translated: CASSQNRAGANTWELFF.

The chain carries TRBV7-8 and TRBJ2-1; D unresolved. The CDR3 is 16 residues long. Trimming shortened V by 1 base and J by 1 base, and 11 bases separated the two germline ends. CDR1 SGHVS and CDR2 FQNEAQ come from the germline V gene. The CDR3 region has the DNA TGTGCCAGCAGCTTAGGCGCGGTAGGGTCCTACAATGAGCAGTTCTTC. This codes for CASSLGAVGSYNEQFF.

J is TRBJ2-7 and V is TRBV12-3 or TRBV12-4; the D gene could be TRBD1 or TRBD2 (5 bases each). Trimming removed 5 bases at V and 2 bases at J, with 13 bases between. The CDR3 contains 14 residues. CDR3 amino acids: CASSQGPGTYEQYF. The DNA of the CDR3 is TGTGCCAGCAGTCAGGGACCGGGAACCTACGAGCAGTACTTC.

Many counts were recorded for this clonotype. V is TRBV29-1 and J is TRBJ2-5; TRBD2 matches at 11 bases. Looked up from germline, CDR1 is SQVTM and CDR2 is ANQGSEA. V shed 4 bases, J shed 2 bases, and the junction held 3 bases outside the gene matches. This CDR3 comprises 14 residues. The CDR3 sequence is CSVVGTSGQETQYF. CDR3 nucleotide sequence: TGCAGCGTTGTCGGGACTAGCGGACAAGAGACCCAGTACTTC.